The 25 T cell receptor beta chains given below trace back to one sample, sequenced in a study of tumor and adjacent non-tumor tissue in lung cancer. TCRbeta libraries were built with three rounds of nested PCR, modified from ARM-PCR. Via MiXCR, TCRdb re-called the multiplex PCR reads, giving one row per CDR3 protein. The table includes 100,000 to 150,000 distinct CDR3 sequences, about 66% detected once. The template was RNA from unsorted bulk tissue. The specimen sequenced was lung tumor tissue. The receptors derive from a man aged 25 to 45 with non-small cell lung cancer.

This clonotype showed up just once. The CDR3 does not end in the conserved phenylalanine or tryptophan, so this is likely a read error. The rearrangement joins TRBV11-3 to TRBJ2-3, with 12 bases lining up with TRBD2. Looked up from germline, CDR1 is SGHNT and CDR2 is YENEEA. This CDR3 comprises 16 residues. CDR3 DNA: TGTGCCAGCAGCTTACTAGCGGGAGGGCCACGAGATACACAGTATTAT. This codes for CASSLLAGGPRDTQYY.

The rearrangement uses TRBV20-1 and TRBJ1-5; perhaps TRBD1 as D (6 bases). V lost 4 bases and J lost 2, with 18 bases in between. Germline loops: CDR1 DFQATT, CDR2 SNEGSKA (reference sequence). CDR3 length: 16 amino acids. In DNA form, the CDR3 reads TGCAGTGCTAATGCGTCCCTCAAGGGGGGCAATCAGCCCCAGCATTTT. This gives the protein CSANASLKGGNQPQHF.

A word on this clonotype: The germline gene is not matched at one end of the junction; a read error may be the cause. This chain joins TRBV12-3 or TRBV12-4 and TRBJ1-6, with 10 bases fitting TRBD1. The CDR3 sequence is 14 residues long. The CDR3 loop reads CVSSPGTGVSPLDF. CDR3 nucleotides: TGTGTCAGCAGTCCCGGGACAGGGGTTTCACCCCTCGACTTT.

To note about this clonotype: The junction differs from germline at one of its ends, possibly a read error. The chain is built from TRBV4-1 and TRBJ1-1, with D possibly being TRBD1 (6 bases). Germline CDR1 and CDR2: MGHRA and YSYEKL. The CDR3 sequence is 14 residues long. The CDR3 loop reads CASSQASRDTETFF. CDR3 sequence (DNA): TGCGCCAGCAGCCAAGCCAGTCGGGACACTGAAACTTTCTTT.

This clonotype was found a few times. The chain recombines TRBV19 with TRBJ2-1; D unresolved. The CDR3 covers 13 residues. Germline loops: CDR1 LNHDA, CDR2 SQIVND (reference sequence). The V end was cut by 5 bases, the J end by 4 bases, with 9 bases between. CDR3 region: CASSDWAYNEQFF. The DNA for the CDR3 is TGTGCCAGTAGTGACTGGGCATACAATGAGCAGTTCTTC. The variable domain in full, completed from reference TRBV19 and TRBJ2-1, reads DGGITQSPKYLFRKEGQNVTLSCEQNLNHDAMYWYRQDPGQGLRLIYYSQIVNDFQKGDIAEGYSVSREKKESFPLTVTSAQKNPTAFYLCASSDWAYNEQFFGPGTRLTVL.

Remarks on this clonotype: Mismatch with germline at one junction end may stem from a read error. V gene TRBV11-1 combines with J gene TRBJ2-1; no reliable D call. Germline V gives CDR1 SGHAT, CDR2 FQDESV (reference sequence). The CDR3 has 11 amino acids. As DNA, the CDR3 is TGTGTCAGCAAGGAAAACAATGACCAGTTCTTC. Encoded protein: CVSKENNDQFF.

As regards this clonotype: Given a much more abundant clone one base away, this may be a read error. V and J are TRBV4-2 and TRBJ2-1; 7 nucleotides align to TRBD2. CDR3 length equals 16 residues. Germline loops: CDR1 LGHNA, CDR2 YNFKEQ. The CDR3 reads CASSQVAGLGYNKQFF. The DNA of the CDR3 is TGTGCCAGCAGCCAAGTAGCGGGTCTAGGCTACAATAAGCAGTTCTTC.

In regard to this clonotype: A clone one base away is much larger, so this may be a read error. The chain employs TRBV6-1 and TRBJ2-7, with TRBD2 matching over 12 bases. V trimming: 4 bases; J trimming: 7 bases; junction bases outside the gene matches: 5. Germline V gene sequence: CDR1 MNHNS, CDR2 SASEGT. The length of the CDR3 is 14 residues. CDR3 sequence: CASSVASGGDEQYF. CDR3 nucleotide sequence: TGTGCCAGCAGTGTGGCTAGCGGGGGGGATGAGCAGTACTTC.

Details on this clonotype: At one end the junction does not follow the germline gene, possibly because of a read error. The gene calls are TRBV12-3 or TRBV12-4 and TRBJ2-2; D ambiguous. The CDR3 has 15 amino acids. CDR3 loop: CASSFRLVNTRELFF. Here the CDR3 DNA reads TGTGCCAGCAGTTTCAGGCTCGTAAACACCCGGGAGCTGTTTTTT.

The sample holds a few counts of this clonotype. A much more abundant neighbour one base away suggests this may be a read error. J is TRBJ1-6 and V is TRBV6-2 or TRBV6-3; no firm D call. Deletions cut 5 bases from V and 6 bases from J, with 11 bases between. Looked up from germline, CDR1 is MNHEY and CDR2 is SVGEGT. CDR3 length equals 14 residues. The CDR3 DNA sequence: TGTGCCAGCAGTCATACCCCGATTAATTCACCCCTCCACTTT. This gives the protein CASSHTPINSPLHF.

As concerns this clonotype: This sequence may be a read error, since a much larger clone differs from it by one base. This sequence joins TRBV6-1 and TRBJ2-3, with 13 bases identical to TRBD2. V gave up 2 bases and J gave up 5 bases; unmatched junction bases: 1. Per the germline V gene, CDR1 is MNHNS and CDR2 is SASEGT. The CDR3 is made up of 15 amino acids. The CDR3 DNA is TGTGCCAGCAGTGAAACTAGCGGGGGGGTAGATACGCAGTATTTT. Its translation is CASSETSGGVDTQYF.

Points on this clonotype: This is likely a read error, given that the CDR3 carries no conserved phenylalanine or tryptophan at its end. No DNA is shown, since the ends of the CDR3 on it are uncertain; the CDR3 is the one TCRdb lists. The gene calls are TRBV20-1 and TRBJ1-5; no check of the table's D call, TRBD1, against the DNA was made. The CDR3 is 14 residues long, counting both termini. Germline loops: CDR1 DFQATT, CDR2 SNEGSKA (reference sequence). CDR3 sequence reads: CSANGGHLNQPQHL.

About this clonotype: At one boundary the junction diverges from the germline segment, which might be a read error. In DNA form, the CDR3 reads TGCAGTGCAATACCGCCGCTTCCTTACGATGAGCAGTCCTTC. The encoded protein is CSAIPPLPYDEQSF. V usage is TRBV20-1 and J usage is TRBJ2-1; no clear D gene. Germline values: CDR1 DFQATT, CDR2 SNEGSKA (reference sequence). The CDR3 loop spans 14 amino acids.

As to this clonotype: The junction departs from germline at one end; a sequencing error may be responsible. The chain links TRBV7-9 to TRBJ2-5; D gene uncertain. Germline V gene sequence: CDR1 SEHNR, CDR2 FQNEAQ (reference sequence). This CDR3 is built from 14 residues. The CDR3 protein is CAGSFWVGQETQYF. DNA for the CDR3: TGTGCCGGCAGCTTTTGGGTTGGGCAAGAGACCCAGTACTTC.

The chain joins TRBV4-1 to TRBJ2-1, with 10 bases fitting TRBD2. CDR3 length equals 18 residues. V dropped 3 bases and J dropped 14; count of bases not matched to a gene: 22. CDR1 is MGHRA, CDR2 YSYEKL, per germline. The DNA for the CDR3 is TGCGCCAGCAGCCATCCCGGGACTAGCGCATCCCCCTACAATGAAGAGTTCTTC. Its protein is CASSHPGTSASPYNEEFF.

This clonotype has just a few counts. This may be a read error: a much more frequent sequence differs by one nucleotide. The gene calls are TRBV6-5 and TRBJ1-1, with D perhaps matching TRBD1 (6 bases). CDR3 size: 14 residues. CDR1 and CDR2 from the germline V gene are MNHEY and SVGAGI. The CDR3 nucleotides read TGTGCCAGCAGTAAGGGAACAGGGACGGCTGAAACTTTCTTT. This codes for CASSKGTGTAETFF.

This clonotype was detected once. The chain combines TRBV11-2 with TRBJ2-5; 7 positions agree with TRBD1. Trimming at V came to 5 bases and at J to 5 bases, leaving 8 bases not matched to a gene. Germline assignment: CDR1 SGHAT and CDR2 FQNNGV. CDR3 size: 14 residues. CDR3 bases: TGTGCCAGCAGCACCACAGGGGTTGGTGAGACCCAGTACTTC. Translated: CASSTTGVGETQYF. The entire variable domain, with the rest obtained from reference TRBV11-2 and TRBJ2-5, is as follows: EAGVAQSPRYKIIEKRQSVAFWCNPISGHATLYWYQQILGQGPKLLIQFQNNGVVDDSQLPKDRFSAERLKGVDSTLKIQPAKLEDSAVYLCASSTTGVGETQYFGPGTRLLVL.

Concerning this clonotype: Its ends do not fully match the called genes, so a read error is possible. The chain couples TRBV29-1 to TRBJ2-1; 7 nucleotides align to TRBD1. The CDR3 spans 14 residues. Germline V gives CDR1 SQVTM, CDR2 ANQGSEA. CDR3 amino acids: CSVETWDSIDEQSF. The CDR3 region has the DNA TGCAGCGTTGAGACATGGGACAGTATCGATGAGCAGTCCTTC.

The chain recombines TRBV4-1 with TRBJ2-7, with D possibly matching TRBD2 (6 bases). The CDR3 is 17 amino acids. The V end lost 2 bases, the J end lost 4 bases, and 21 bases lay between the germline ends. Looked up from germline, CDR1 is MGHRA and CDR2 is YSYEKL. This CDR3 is CASSQYLAGWPHYEQYF. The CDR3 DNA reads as TGCGCCAGCAGCCAATATCTGGCGGGATGGCCCCATTACGAGCAGTACTTC.

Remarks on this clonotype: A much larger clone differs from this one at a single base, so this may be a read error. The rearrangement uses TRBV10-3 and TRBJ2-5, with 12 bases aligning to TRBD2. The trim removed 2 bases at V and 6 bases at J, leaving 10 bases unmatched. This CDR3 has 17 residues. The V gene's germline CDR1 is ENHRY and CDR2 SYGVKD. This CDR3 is CAISERLAGAQQKTQYF. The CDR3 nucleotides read TGTGCCATCAGTGAGCGACTAGCGGGGGCGCAACAAAAGACCCAGTACTTC.

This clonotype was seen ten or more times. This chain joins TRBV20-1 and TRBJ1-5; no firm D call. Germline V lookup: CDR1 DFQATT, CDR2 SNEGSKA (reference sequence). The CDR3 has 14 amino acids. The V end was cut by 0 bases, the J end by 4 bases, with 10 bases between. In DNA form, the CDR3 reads TGCAGTGCTAGAGATTCGAACGGTAATCAGCCCCAGCATTTT. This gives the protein CSARDSNGNQPQHF.

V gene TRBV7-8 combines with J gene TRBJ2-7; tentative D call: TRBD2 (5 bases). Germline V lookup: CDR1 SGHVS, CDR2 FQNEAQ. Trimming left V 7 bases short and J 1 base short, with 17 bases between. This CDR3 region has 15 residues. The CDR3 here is CASNSEGYYSYEQYF. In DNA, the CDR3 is TGTGCCAGCAACTCAGAGGGCTACTATTCCTACGAGCAGTACTTC.

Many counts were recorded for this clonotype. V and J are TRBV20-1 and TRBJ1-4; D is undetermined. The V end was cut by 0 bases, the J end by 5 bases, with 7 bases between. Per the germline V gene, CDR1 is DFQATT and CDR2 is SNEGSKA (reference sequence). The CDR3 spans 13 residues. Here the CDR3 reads CSAREPENEKLFF. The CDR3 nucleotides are TGCAGTGCTAGAGAACCGGAAAATGAAAAACTGTTTTTT.

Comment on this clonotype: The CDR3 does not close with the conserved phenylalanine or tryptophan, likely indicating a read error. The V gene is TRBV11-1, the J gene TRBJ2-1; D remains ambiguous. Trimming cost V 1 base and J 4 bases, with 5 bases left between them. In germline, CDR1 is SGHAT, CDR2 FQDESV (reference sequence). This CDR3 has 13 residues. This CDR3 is CASSLVLYNEQFS. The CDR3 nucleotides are TGTGCCAGCAGCTTAGTCTTATACAATGAGCAGTTCTCC.

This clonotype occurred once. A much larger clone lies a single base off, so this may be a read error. CDR3: CTSSYGGQGVPGANVLTF. CDR3 nucleotides: TGTACCAGCAGTTACGGGGGACAGGGCGTCCCTGGGGCCAACGTCCTGACTTTC. The chain is built from TRBV6-6 and TRBJ2-6; 9 bases line up with TRBD1. Germline V gene data show CDR1 as MNHNY and CDR2 as SVGAGI (reference sequence). This CDR3 is 18 amino acids long.